This entry features one T cell receptor beta chain sequence. The data were obtained in a study of blood T cell repertoires in COVID-19. Study information: Acute and convalescent COVID-19 specimens originated in the United States, Italy and Spain. Sources were T cells, B-cell-depleted T cells, or PBMCs; the material itself was cDNA or gDNA.

Germline-derived CDR1 and CDR2 are WSHSY and SAAADI. The J segment lost 0 bases and the V segment lost 5 bases, leaving 7 bases of the junction unmatched. There are 16 residues in the CDR3. In the authors' workflow: Quantification of nucleated cells was approximated via reference gene primer amplification. The assay was immunoSEQ multiplex PCR, and TCRdb's table has in-frame clones only and misses some. V and J calls and clone size come straight from that table; D and trimming were deduced from the DNA. The sample carries 100,000 or so clones, about 82% recorded once. Sequenced input: peripheral blood. This rearrangement joins TRBV10-2 to TRBJ2-1; TRBD2 aligns across 7 bases. The source of this sequence is a man aged 45-65 years with active or convalescent COVID-19. CDR3 sequence reads: CASSTGLPSSYNEQFF. The CDR3 bases are TGCGCCAGCAGTACGGGACTACCAAGCTCCTACAATGAGCAGTTCTTC.